A single sample is the source of the 16 T cell receptor beta chains below, sequenced in a study of technical replicates of blood from several donors. Using immunoSEQ multiplex PCR, the repertoire was profiled, and TCRdb retains in-frame clones only, with some absent. The sample includes around 89,000 clones, approximately 94% seen only once; the top ten take about 0.25%. The sample comprised T cells isolated from PBMCs. The receptors were gathered from a human donor in good health.

This rearrangement joins TRBV28 to TRBJ1-2; no clear D. The germline V gene encodes CDR1 MDHEN and CDR2 SYDVKM. V was shortened by 7 bases and J by 4 bases, with 13 bases between the two germline ends. This CDR3 has 13 residues. The CDR3 region has the DNA TGTGCCAGCAACCCCCCCGGCGGCTATGGCTACACCTTC. Translating it yields CASNPPGGYGYTF.

This clone has just one count. The genes are TRBV28 and TRBJ2-7; 12 nucleotides line up with TRBD1. V gave up 4 bases and J gave up 3 bases; unmatched junction bases: 4. Germline V gives CDR1 MDHEN, CDR2 SYDVKM. The CDR3 totals 15 residues. The CDR3 DNA sequence: TGTGCCAGCAGTTCGGGACAGGGGGCAAGCTACGAGCAGTACTTC. This translates into CASSSGQGASYEQYF.

V is TRBV5-4 and J is TRBJ1-4; D is undetermined. Germline V gives CDR1 SGHNT, CDR2 YYREEE (reference sequence). This CDR3 region has 13 residues. V lost 0 bases to trimming and J lost 4 bases, with 4 bases between them. The DNA for the CDR3 is TGTGCCAGCAGCTTGGACAGTAATGAAAAACTGTTTTTT. Its translation is CASSLDSNEKLFF.

The CDR3 nucleotides are TGTGCCAGCAGCACGGATAGGGAGGGCGGTCGCTACGAGCAGTACTTC. Translated, it gives CASSTDREGGRYEQYF. The chain uses TRBV27 and TRBJ2-7; 7 bases line up with TRBD2. The germline gives CDR1 MNHEY, CDR2 SMNVEV (reference sequence). The CDR3 loop spans 16 amino acids. After removal of 6 bases from V and 3 bases from J, the junction contained 14 bases not matched to a gene.

This chain connects TRBV4-1 to TRBJ2-7; D is perhaps TRBD1 (5 bases). V was pared by 2 bases and J by 5 bases, with 13 bases between. This CDR3 is built from 14 residues. The germline CDR1 and CDR2 sequences are MGHRA and YSYEKL. CDR3 sequence reads: CASSQTLQGHEQYF. Here the CDR3 DNA reads TGCGCCAGCAGCCAAACGCTGCAGGGCCACGAGCAGTACTTC.

Only one count was recorded for this clone. V usage is TRBV7-9 and J usage is TRBJ1-4; a possible D gene is TRBD1 (6 bases). Between the trimmed V and J ends, which lost 3 bases and 7 bases, there was a span of 18 bases. Germline CDR1 SEHNR, CDR2 FQNEAQ (reference sequence). CDR3 length: 16 amino acids. As DNA, the CDR3 is TGTGCCAGCAGCTTCGGATCAGGGGCGCCCGGTGAAAAACTGTTTTTT. Its protein product is CASSFGSGAPGEKLFF.

The chain is built from TRBV7-3 and TRBJ1-2, with D perhaps matching TRBD1 (6 bases). Trimming stripped 5 bases from V and 2 bases from J, with 12 bases between. Germline V gene sequence: CDR1 SGHTA, CDR2 FQGTGA. This CDR3 has 14 residues. The CDR3 DNA sequence: TGTGCCAGCAGCCCTAACAGGGAAAACTATGGCTACACCTTC. Translating gives CASSPNRENYGYTF.

The table lists this clone with a count of one. The chain has TRBV7-8 and TRBJ2-7; TRBD2 is a possible D gene (5 bases). There are 13 residues in the CDR3. V shed 1 base and J shed 5 bases, with 9 bases lying between them. The germline CDR1 and CDR2 sequences are SGHVS and FQNEAQ. The CDR3 bases are TGTGCCAGCAGCTTAGGCCTCGGGGACGAGCAGTACTTC. Amino acid sequence: CASSLGLGDEQYF.

This chain uses TRBV9 with TRBJ2-5, with a weak D call TRBD1 (6 bases). CDR1 and CDR2 (germline): SGDLS, YYNGEE. The CDR3 runs to 14 residues. The V and J ends lost 4 bases and 2 bases respectively, with 12 bases between them. The CDR3 region has the DNA TGTGCCAGCAGCCCCGGGACACCGCAAGAGACCCAGTACTTC. It encodes CASSPGTPQETQYF.

The CDR3 nucleotides read TGTGCCAGCAGTCCCGGCGGTAGCACAGATACGCAGTATTTT. Translating it yields CASSPGGSTDTQYF. The V gene is TRBV28, the J gene TRBJ2-3; D remains ambiguous. V was trimmed by 5 bases and J by 0 bases, leaving 9 bases between them. The CDR3 runs to 14 residues. Germline CDR1 reads MDHEN; CDR2 reads SYDVKM.

This rearrangement joins TRBV2 to TRBJ2-7; a weak D match, TRBD1 (6 bases). The germline gives CDR1 SNHLY, CDR2 FYNNEI. The germline V and J ends were trimmed by 5 bases and 6 bases, with 14 bases remaining between them. The CDR3 spans 13 residues. The CDR3 spells CASSTRGPSEQYF. The DNA of the CDR3 is TGTGCCAGCAGTACCAGGGGTCCAAGCGAGCAGTACTTC.

V gene TRBV5-1 combines with J gene TRBJ2-2; TRBD1 agrees at 8 bases. The length of the CDR3 is 13 residues. The germline gives CDR1 SGHRS, CDR2 YFSETQ. Trimming at V came to 5 bases and at J to 7 bases, leaving 4 bases not matched to a gene. The CDR3 coding sequence is TGCGCCAGCAGTTCAGGGGGCGTCGGGGAGCTGTTTTTT. As protein: CASSSGGVGELFF.

Comments on this clone: The sample has other DNA sequences that encode this CDR3 too. The gene calls are TRBV6-1 and TRBJ1-5, with TRBD1 as a possible D gene (5 bases). V lost 4 bases and J lost 0, with 16 bases in between. This CDR3 contains 17 residues. Germline loops: CDR1 MNHNS, CDR2 SASEGT. The CDR3, as DNA: TGTGCCAGCAGTGTTCGGGCAGGGCCTCTTAGCAATCAGCCCCAGCATTTT. This gives the protein CASSVRAGPLSNQPQHF.

The rearrangement links TRBV7-9 to TRBJ1-2; TRBD1 is a possible D gene (5 bases). CDR3 size: 17 residues. Germline CDR1 and CDR2: SEHNR and FQNEAQ (reference sequence). Trimming cost V 5 bases and J 1 base, with 20 bases left between them. CDR3 protein: CASSRTGGEIGNYGYTF. DNA of the CDR3: TGTGCCAGCAGCCGAACTGGGGGGGAGATAGGTAACTATGGCTACACCTTC.

The chain recombines TRBV5-1 with TRBJ2-5; 7 bases fit TRBD1. The CDR3 is 13 residues long. Germline CDR1 and CDR2: SGHRS and YFSETQ. V trimming: 4 bases; J trimming: 3 bases; junction bases outside the gene matches: 3. CDR3 DNA: TGCGCCAGCAGCACCGGACAGGAAGAGACCCAGTACTTC. Translated: CASSTGQEETQYF.

The CDR3 region has the DNA TGTGCCAGCAGACCCGGGACAGGGATGGTGGCGACAACTAATGAAAAACTGTTTTTT. It yields the protein CASRPGTGMVATTNEKLFF. This chain joins TRBV7-8 and TRBJ1-4; 9 bases align to TRBD1. The J segment lost 0 bases and the V segment lost 6 bases, leaving 14 bases of the junction unmatched. The V gene's germline CDR1 is SGHVS and CDR2 FQNEAQ. This CDR3 region has 19 residues.